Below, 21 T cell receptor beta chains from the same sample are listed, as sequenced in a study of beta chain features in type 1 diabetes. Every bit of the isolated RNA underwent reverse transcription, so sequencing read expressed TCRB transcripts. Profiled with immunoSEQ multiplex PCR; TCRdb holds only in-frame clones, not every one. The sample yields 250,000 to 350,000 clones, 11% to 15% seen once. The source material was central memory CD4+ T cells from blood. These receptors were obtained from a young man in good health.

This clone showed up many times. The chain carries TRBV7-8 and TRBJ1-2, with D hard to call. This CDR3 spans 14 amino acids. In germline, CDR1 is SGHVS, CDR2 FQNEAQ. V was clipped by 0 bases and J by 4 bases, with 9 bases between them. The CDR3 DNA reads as TGTGCCAGCAGCTTAGCGGCTATTCTCTATGGCTACACCTTC. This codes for CASSLAAILYGYTF.

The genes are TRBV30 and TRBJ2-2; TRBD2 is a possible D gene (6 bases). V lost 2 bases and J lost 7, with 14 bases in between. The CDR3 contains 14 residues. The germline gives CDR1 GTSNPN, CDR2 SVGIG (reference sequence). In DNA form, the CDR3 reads TGTGCCTGGAGTAGCGGGCTAGCTGGCGGGGAGCTGTTTTTT. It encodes CAWSSGLAGGELFF.

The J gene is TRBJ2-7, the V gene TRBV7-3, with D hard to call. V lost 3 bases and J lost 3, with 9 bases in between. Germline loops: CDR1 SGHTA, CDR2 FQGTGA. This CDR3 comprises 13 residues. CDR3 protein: CASSLAEIYEQYV. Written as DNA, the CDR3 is TGTGCCAGCAGCTTGGCGGAGATCTACGAGCAGTACGTC.

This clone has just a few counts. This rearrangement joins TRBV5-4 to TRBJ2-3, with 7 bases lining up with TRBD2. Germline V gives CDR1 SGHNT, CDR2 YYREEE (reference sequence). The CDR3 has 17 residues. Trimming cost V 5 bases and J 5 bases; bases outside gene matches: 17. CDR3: CASSRAPGRGAGDTQYF. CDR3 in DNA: TGTGCCAGCAGTCGCGCCCCGGGGAGGGGCGCTGGAGATACGCAGTATTTT.

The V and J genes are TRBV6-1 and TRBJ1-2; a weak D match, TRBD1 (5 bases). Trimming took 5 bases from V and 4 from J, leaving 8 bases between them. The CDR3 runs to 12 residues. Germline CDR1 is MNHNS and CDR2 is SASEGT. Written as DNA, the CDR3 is TGTGCCAGCAGTCAGGGTCGCTATGGCTACACCTTC. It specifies CASSQGRYGYTF.

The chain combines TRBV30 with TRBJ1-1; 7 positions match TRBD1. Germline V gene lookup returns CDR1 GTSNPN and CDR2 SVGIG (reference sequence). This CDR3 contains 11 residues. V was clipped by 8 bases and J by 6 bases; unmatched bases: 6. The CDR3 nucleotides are TGTGCCAGAGGACAGGAGGCTGAAGCTTTCTTT. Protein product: CARGQEAEAFF.

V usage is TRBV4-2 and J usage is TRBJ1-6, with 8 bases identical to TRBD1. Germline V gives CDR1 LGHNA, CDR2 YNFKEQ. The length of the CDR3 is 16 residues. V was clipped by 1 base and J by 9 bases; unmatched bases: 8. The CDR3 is CASSQGQRQGISPLHF. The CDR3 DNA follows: TGTGCCAGCAGCCAAGGGCAACGACAGGGGATTTCACCCCTCCACTTT.

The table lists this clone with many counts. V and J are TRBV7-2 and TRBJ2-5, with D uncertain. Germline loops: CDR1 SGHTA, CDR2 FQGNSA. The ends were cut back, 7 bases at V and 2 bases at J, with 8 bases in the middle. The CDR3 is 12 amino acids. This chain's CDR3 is CASNRPQETQYF. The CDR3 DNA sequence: TGTGCCAGCAACCGCCCGCAAGAGACCCAGTACTTC.

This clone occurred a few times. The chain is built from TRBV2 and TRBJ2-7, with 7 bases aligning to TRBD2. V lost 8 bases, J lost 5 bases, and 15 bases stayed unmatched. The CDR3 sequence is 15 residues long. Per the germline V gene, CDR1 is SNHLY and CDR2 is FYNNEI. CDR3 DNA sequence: TGTGCCAGCGATGATGGGGGGGGTAGCGGCGACGAGCAGTACGTC. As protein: CASDDGGGSGDEQYV.

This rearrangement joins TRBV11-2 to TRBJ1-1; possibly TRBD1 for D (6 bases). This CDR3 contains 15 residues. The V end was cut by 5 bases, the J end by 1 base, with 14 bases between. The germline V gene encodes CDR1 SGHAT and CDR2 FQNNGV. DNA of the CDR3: TGTGCCAGCAGCCCAAACAGGGTTGCGAACACTGAAGCTTTCTTT. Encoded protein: CASSPNRVANTEAFF.

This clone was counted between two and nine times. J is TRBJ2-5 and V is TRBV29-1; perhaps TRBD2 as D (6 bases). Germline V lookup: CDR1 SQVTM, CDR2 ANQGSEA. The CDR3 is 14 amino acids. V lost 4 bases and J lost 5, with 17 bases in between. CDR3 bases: TGCAGCGTTGCAGGGCTAGCCGGAGGGGAGACCCAGTACTTC. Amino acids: CSVAGLAGGETQYF.

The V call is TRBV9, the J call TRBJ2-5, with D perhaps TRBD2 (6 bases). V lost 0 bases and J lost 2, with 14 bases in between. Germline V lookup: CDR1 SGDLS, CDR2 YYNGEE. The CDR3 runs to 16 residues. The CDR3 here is CASSVAGGTIQETQYF. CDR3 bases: TGTGCCAGCAGCGTAGCAGGCGGGACCATACAAGAGACCCAGTACTTC. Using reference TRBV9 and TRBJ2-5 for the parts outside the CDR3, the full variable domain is DSGVTQTPKHLITATGQRVTLRCSPRSGDLSVYWYQQSLDQGLQFLIQYYNGEERAKGNILERFSAQQFPDLHSELNLSSLELGDSALYFCASSVAGGTIQETQYFGPGTRLLVL.

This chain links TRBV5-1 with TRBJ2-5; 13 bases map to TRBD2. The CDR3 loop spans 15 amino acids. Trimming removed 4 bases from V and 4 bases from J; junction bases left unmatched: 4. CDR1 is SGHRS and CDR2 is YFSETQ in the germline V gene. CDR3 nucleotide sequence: TGCGCCAGCAGCATGAGACTAGCGGGGGGAGAGACCCAGTACTTC. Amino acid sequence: CASSMRLAGGETQYF. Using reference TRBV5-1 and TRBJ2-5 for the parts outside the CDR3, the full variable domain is KAGVTQTPRYLIKTRGQQVTLSCSPISGHRSVSWYQQTPGQGLQFLFEYFSETQRNKGNFPGRFSGRQFSNSRSEMNVSTLELGDSALYLCASSMRLAGGETQYFGPGTRLLVL.

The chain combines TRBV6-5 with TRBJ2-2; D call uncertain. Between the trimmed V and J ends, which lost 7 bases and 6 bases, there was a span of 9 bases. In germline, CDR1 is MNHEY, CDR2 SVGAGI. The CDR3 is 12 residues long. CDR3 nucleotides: TGTGCCAGCATTTCGGAGCCCGGGGAGCTGTTTTTT. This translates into CASISEPGELFF.

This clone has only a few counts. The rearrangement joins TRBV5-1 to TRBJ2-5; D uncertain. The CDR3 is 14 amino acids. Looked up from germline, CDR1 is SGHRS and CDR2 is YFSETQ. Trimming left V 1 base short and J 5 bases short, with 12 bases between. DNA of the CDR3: TGCGCCAGCAGCTTGCGAGGTGTCCGGGAGACCCAGTACTTC. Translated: CASSLRGVRETQYF.

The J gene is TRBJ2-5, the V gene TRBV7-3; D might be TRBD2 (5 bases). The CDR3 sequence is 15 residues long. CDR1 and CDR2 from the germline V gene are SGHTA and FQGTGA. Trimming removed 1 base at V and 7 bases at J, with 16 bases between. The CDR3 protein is CASSLRRMGEGTQYF. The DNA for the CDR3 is TGTGCCAGCAGCTTAAGGAGGATGGGAGAAGGGACCCAGTACTTC.

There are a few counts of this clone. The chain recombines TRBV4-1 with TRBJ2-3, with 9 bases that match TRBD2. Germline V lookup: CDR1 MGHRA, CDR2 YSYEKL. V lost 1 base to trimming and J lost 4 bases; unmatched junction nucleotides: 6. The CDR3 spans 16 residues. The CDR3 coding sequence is TGCGCCAGCAGCCAAGGCTCGGCGGGGGGGGCAGATACGCAGTATTTT. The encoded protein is CASSQGSAGGADTQYF.

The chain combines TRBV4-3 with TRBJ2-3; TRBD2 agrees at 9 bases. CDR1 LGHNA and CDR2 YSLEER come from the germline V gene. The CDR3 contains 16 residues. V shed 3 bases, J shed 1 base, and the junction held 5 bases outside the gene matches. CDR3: CASSHVTSGRTDTQYF. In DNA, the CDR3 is TGCGCCAGCAGCCACGTTACTAGCGGGCGCACAGATACGCAGTATTTT.

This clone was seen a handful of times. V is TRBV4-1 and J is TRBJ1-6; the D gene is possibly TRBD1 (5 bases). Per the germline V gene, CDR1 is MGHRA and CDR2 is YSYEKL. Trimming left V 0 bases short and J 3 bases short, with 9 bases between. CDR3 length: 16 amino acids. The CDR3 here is CASSQDRDGYNSPLHF. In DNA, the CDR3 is TGCGCCAGCAGCCAAGACAGGGACGGCTATAATTCACCCCTCCACTTT.

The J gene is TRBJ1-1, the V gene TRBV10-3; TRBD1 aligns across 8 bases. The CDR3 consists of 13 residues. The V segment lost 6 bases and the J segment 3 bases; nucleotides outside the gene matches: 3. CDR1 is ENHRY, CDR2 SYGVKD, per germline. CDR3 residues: CAISQGADTEAFF. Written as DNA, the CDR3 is TGTGCCATCAGCCAGGGGGCAGACACTGAAGCTTTCTTT.

This CDR3 is CAISDSGGSLGYTF. CDR3 DNA sequence: TGTGCCATCAGTGATAGCGGAGGATCCCTTGGCTACACCTTC. J is TRBJ1-2 and V is TRBV10-3; D is unresolved. This CDR3 spans 14 amino acids. V was shortened by 3 bases and J by 7 bases, with 15 bases between the two germline ends. Germline lookup yields CDR1 ENHRY and CDR2 SYGVKD.